This T cell receptor beta chain was observed in a study of T cells in Graves' hyperthyroidism and ophthalmopathy (dated by TCRdb to the late 2010s). Study-level background: Peripheral blood was sampled at the time of initial diagnosis, prior to any treatment. After sampling, hyperthyroidism patients received methimazole starting at 30 mg daily, and ophthalmopathy patients received high-dose intravenous methylprednisolone. To identify distinguishing TCR V-J signatures, a discovery cohort of some 100 patients was used, comprising some 45 with Graves' ophthalmopathy and around 60 with stable Graves' hyperthyroidism. In addition, the study compared T-cell repertoires in thyroid tissue and in blood from a handful of Graves' hyperthyroidism patients. The 100 discovery patients were randomly split 7:3 into training and test sets. According to the paper, TCR Vbeta CDR3 sequencing was carried out on roughly 130 peripheral blood samples, which came from about 45 ophthalmopathy, roughly 75 hyperthyroidism and some 17 progressor patients. Whether ophthalmopathy could be predicted prospectively was tested in an independent validation cohort made up of under 20 hyperthyroidism patients plus 17 patients who later progressed to ophthalmopathy. The paper's findings and limits, for the study overall: No statistical method was used to set the sample size in advance, and investigators knew the group allocation. Ophthalmopathy was separated from stable hyperthyroidism by a 13 V-J signature model, with roughly 88% sensitivity and approximately 81% specificity obtained in cross-validation and 80%/75% obtained in testing. During validation, the model predicted progression to ophthalmopathy a median of approximately 6 months ahead of onset, with around 71% sensitivity and 72% to 85% specificity. Most expanded thyroid clonotypes (frequency above 0.001) were also found in blood, which suggests that blood repertoires may mirror thyroid immune responses.

In the ophthalmopathy patients, disease was moderately to severely active, with a Clinical Activity Score of 3 or more, a NOSPECS grade of 4 or more, and a duration of less than 3 months. Exclusion was applied to patients with uncontrolled infections, other autoimmune diseases, pregnancy or lactation. Diagnoses relied on clinical symptoms, serum thyroxine and TRAb, thyroid ultrasound and orbital computed tomography. PBMCs were isolated from about 10 ml of fresh peripheral blood by Ficoll-Paque density gradient centrifugation. Trizol reagent was used to extract total RNA, and RNA quality was then checked on an Agilent 2100 Bioanalyzer. This clonotype was detected ten times or more. Its binding antigen is unknown. This may come from a read error, since a much larger clone is one base off. The TCR beta CDR3 regions were amplified from the RNA transcripts. The TCR CDR3 was subjected to a first round of RT-PCR using the HTBI primer set and the Qiagen OneStep RT-PCR kit. Libraries were constructed in a second round of multiplex PCR, after which size selection and purification were performed. Paired-end sequencing of the libraries was performed with 100 bp reads on an Illumina HiSeq2000. For the original study's pipeline: SOAPnuke was used to process the raw data, with reads discarded if the reads contained adapters or uncalled bases, had a mean Phred below 15, or lacked an exact constant-primer or identifier match. High-quality paired reads were merged with COPE v1.2.5, and unique nucleotide sequences were defined as clonotypes. Clonotypes were aligned to IMGT TRBV, TRBD and TRBJ reference segments using MiTCR v1.1. The analysis was restricted to V-J combinations with a frequency above 0.0001, which together covered about 99% of the repertoires. A TCS score was defined as the ratio between F50 (clonal expansion) and ExV (chaos), using BLOSUM62-based TCRdist between CDR3 peptides within each V-J. Welch's t-statistics and random forest reduced approximately 520 V-J features to under 15, which were used in a naive Bayes classifier (R e1071). Thyroid-blood repertoire similarity was quantified with the Morisita-Horn index. TCRdb's own reprocessing of the public reads used fastp at Q25 and MiXCR and kept productive beta chains. Each record represents a unique CDR3 protein, reported with the most common genes and DNA among its rows. The V and J calls reflect TCRdb's pipeline rather than the authors' work. For this sample there are more than 55,000 distinct CDR3 sequences; roughly 50% appear just once. Of the sample, more than 3% is held by the ten largest clones.

Trimming removed 1 base from V and 2 bases from J, leaving 12 bases between the germline ends. The CDR3 has 15 amino acids, counting the end cysteine and phenylalanine. Of the read, only the CDR3 DNA is kept; its 45 bases are in frame from base 1. Taken from the germline V gene, the CDR1 and CDR2 loops are MGHRA and YSYEKL. This clonotype was sampled from a woman aged 55-69 years with Graves' ophthalmopathy. The sequenced sample was blood. This sequence uses TRBV4-1 and TRBJ2-7; no D gene can be assigned with confidence. CDR3 protein: CASSQVVQFAYEQYF. The nucleotides read TGCGCCAGCAGCCAAGTTGTTCAATTTGCCTACGAGCAGTACTTC.